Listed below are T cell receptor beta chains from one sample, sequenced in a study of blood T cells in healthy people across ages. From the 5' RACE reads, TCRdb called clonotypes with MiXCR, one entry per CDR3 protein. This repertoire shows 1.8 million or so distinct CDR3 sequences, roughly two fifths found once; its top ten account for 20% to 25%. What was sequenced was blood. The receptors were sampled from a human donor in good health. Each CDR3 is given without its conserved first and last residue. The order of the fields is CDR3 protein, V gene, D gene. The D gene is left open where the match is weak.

CDR3: AISESQTLSYERY
V: TRBV10-3
D: -

CDR3: ASSHRGKGYGYT
V: TRBV3-1
D: -

CDR3: ASSLVQSGNTEAF
V: TRBV5-1
D: -

CDR3: ASSLGLAGGEGLTQY
V: TRBV7-2
D: TRBD2

CDR3: SVRWQGETGELF
V: TRBV29-1
D: TRBD1

CDR3: SVGFRLAGGCEQY
V: TRBV29-1
D: TRBD2

CDR3: SASRDATEAF
V: TRBV20-1
D: -

CDR3: ASSYTSSSYNEQF
V: TRBV7-3
D: -

CDR3: SVDTGDVNVLT
V: TRBV29-1
D: -

CDR3: ASSLGGQWVEQY
V: TRBV12-3/TRBV12-4
D: TRBD1

CDR3: ASSLYYGNTEAF
V: TRBV7-2
D: -

CDR3: ASSSQGDGEQY
V: TRBV4-2
D: TRBD1

CDR3: ASSRRTGEISGANVLT
V: TRBV9
D: TRBD1

CDR3: ASSLGDRARGYT
V: TRBV5-1
D: TRBD1

CDR3: ASSFTWETQY
V: TRBV5-1
D: -

CDR3: ASSFSGGVLYEQF
V: TRBV5-6
D: TRBD2

CDR3: ASSSGQLLAGYT
V: TRBV7-2
D: -

CDR3: ATSRAPTSSYEQY
V: TRBV15
D: -

CDR3: ASGSMGTNEQF
V: TRBV27
D: -

CDR3: ASSVGVRKGGYT
V: TRBV7-2
D: -

CDR3: ASSTDGQGYEQY
V: TRBV5-5
D: TRBD1

CDR3: ASTPAREQY
V: TRBV25-1
D: -

CDR3: ASSLRGGDIYNEQY
V: TRBV7-3
D: TRBD2

CDR3: ASSVETNYEQY
V: TRBV9
D: -

CDR3: ASSHETVDQETQY
V: TRBV12-3/TRBV12-4
D: -

CDR3: SGDRNHEQF
V: TRBV29-1
D: TRBD1

CDR3: ASSQDPTVNTGELF
V: TRBV4-3
D: -

CDR3: ASSPPGHAATNEKRF
V: TRBV18
D: -

CDR3: ASSSAILPYEQY
V: TRBV11-2
D: -

CDR3: ASSSRDRGRLGGYT
V: TRBV7-9
D: TRBD1

CDR3: SVGETENSPLH
V: TRBV29-1
D: -

CDR3: ASSPDRGHQSSYEQY
V: TRBV7-9
D: -

CDR3: ASVRAGINYEQY
V: TRBV6-2/TRBV6-3
D: -

CDR3: ASSFAANFEQY
V: TRBV7-2
D: -

CDR3: ASSLSGPYSYEQY
V: TRBV5-1
D: -

CDR3: ASSLSTGFGYT
V: TRBV12-3/TRBV12-4
D: TRBD1

CDR3: ASSGDETSYEQY
V: TRBV25-1
D: -

CDR3: ASSLYAGYGYT
V: TRBV7-3
D: -

CDR3: AWSPTGFYEQY
V: TRBV30
D: -

CDR3: ASSLGPLGLANYEQY
V: TRBV7-8
D: TRBD2

CDR3: ASRPAGRVYSNQPQH
V: TRBV28
D: -

CDR3: ASSPTRLAGPQETQY
V: TRBV6-6
D: TRBD2

CDR3: ASCRDVNTEAF
V: TRBV18
D: -

CDR3: ASSLSEGPIGETQY
V: TRBV28
D: -

CDR3: ASSLNPQDRENSYEQY
V: TRBV7-8
D: TRBD1

CDR3: ASRPHGQGQGKSEQY
V: TRBV3-1
D: TRBD1

CDR3: ASTRLAINNEQF
V: TRBV6-2/TRBV6-3
D: TRBD2

CDR3: ASSLSMGGTQY
V: TRBV7-3
D: -

CDR3: ASSEVGDSELF
V: TRBV2
D: TRBD1

CDR3: SATVNYGYT
V: TRBV29-1
D: -

CDR3: ASSKGPSEKLF
V: TRBV5-1
D: -

CDR3: ACGRGPKRTGTEQY
V: TRBV30
D: TRBD1

CDR3: ASSRGTISADTQY
V: TRBV7-2
D: TRBD2

CDR3: ASSSTNPGPNEQY
V: TRBV12-3/TRBV12-4
D: -

CDR3: ASSLAAGPNEQY
V: TRBV7-2
D: -